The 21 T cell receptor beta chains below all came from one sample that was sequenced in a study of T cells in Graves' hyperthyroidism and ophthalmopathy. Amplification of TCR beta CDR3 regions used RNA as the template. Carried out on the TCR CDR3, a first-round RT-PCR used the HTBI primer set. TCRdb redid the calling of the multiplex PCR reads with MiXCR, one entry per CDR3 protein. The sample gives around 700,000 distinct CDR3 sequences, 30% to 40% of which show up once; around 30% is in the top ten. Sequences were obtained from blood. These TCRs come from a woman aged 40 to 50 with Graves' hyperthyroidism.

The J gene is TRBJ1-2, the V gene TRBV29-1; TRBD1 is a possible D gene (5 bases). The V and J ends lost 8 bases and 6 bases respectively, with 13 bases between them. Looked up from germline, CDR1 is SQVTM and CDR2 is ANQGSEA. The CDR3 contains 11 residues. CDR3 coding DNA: TGCAGCTCTACCCAGGGAGATGGCTACACCTTC. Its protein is CSSTQGDGYTF.

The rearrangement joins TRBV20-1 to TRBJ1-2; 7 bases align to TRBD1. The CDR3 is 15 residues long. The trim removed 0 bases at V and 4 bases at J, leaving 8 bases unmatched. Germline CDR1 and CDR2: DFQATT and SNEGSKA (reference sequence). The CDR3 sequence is CSARDSGGGSYGYTF. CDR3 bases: TGCAGTGCTAGAGATTCAGGGGGGGGGAGCTATGGCTACACCTTC.

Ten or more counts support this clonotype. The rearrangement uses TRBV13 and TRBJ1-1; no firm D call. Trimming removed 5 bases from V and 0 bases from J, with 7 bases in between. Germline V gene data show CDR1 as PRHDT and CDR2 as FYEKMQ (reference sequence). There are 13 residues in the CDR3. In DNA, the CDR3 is TGTGCCAGCAGCCGAGGGATGAACACTGAAGCTTTCTTT. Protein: CASSRGMNTEAFF.

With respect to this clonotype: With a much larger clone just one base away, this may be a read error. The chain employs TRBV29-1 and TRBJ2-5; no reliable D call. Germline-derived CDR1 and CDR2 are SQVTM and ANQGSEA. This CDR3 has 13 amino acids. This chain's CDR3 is CSAEDRRLGTQYF. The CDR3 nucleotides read TGCAGCGCTGAAGATCGCAGGCTTGGGACCCAGTACTTC.

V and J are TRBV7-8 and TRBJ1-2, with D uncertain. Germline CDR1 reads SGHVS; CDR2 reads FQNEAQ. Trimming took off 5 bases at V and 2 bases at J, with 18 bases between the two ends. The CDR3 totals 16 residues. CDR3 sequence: CASSQDFDGSNYGYTF. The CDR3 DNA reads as TGTGCCAGCAGCCAAGATTTTGACGGTTCGAACTATGGCTACACCTTC.

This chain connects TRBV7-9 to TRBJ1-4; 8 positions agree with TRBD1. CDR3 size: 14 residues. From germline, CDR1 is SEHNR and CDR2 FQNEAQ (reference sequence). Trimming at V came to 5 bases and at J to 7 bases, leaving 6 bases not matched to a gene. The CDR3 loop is CASSAQGASEKLFF. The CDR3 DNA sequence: TGTGCCAGCAGCGCTCAGGGGGCCTCTGAAAAACTGTTTTTT.

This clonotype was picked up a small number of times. The CDR3, as DNA: TGTGCCATCAGTGAGAAAGTGGACAGGGCCTATGGCTACACCTTC. Amino acid sequence: CAISEKVDRAYGYTF. V and J are TRBV10-3 and TRBJ1-2; 8 nucleotides align to TRBD1. CDR3 length equals 15 residues. Germline-derived CDR1 and CDR2 are ENHRY and SYGVKD. Trimming removed 2 bases from V and 4 bases from J; junction bases left unmatched: 6.

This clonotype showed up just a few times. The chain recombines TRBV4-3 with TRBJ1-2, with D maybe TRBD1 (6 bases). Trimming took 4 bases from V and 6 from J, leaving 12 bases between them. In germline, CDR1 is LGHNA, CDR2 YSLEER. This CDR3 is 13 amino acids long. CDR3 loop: CASSPRRGDGYTF. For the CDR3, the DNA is TGCGCCAGCAGCCCCAGGAGGGGGGATGGCTACACCTTC.

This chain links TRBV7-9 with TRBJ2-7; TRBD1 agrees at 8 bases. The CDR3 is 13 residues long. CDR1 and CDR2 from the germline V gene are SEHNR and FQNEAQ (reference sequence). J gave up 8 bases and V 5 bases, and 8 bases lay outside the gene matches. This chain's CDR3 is CASSAVDRAKQYF. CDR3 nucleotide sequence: TGTGCCAGCAGCGCCGTGGACAGGGCGAAGCAGTACTTC. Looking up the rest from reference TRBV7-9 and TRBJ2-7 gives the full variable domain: DTGVSQNPRHKITKRGQNVTFRCDPISEHNRLYWYRQTLGQGPEFLTYFQNEAQLEKSRLLSDRFSAERPKGSFSTLEIQRTEQGDSAMYLCASSAVDRAKQYFGPGTRLTVT.

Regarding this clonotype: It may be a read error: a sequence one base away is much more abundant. The CDR3 DNA reads as TGTGCCAGCAGCTTAATGGGCGGGGAGACCCACTACTTC. It translates to CASSLMGGETHYF. The chain joins TRBV7-9 to TRBJ2-5; maybe TRBD2 (6 bases). The germline V gene encodes CDR1 SEHNR and CDR2 FQNEAQ (reference sequence). This CDR3 contains 13 residues.

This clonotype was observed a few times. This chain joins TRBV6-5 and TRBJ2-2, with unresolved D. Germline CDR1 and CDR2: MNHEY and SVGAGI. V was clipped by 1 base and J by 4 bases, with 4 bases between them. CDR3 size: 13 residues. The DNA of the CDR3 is TGTGCCAGCAGTTACTTGGCCACCGGGGAGCTGTTTTTT. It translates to CASSYLATGELFF.

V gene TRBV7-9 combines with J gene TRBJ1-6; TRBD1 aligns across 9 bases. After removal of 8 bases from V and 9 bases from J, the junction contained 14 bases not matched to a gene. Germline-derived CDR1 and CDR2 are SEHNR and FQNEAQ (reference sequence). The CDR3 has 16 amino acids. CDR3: CASSPSGQGLSSPLHF. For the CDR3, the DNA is TGTGCCAGCTCACCATCGGGACAGGGTTTATCTTCACCCCTCCACTTT.

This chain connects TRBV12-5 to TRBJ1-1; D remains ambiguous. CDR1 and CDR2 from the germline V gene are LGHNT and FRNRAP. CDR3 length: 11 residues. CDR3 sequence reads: CAWSGPNEAFF. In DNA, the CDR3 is TGTGCCTGGAGTGGGCCCAATGAAGCTTTCTTT.

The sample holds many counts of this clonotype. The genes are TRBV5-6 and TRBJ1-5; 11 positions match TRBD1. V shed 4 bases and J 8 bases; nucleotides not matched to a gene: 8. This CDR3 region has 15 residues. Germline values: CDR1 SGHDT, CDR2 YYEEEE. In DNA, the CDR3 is TGTGCCAGCAGCGGAGGGACAGGGGGGAGGGAGCCCCAGCATTTT. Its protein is CASSGGTGGREPQHF.

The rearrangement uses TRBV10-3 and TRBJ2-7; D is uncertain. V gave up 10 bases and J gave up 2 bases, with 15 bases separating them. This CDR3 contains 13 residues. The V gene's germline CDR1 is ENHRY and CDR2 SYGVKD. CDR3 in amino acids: CATEEDGPYEQYF. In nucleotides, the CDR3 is TGTGCCACCGAAGAGGACGGTCCCTACGAGCAGTACTTC.

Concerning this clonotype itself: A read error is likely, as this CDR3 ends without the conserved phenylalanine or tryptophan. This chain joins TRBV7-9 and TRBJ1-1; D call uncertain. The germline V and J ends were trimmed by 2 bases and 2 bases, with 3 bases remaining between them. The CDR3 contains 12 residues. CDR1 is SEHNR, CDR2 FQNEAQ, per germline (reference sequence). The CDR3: CASSLINTEAFL. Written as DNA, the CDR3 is TGTGCCAGCAGCTTAATAAACACTGAAGCTTTCCTT.

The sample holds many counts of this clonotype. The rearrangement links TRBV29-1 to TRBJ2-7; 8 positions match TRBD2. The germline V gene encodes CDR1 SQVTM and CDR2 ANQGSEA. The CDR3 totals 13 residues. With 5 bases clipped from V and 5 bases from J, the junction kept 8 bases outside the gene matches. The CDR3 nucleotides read TGCAGCGTTTACAGACCGGGACTAGACGAGCAGTACTTC. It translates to CSVYRPGLDEQYF.

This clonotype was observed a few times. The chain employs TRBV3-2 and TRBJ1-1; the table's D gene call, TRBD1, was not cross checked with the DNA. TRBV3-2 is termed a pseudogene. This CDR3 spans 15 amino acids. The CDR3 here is CASSQGLTGRTEAFF. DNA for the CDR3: TGTGCCAGCAGCCAAGGTTTGACAGGACGAACTGAAGCTTTCTTT.

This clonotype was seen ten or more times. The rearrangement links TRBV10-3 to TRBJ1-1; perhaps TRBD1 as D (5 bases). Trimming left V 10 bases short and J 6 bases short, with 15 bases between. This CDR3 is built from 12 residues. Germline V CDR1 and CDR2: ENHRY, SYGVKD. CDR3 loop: CATIGTRPEAFF. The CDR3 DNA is TGTGCCACGATTGGGACGAGACCTGAAGCTTTCTTT.

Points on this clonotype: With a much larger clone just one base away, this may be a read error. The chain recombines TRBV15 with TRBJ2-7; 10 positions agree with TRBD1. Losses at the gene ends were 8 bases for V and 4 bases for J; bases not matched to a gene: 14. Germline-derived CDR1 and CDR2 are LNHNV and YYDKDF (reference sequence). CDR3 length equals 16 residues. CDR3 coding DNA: TGTGCCACCGGTAACCGGGACAGGGGTATCCTATACGAGCAGTACTTC. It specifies CATGNRDRGILYEQYF.

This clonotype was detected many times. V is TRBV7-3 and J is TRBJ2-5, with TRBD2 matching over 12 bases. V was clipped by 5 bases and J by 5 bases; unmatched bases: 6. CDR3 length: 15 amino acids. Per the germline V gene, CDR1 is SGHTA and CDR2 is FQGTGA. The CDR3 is CASSRLAGVSETQYF. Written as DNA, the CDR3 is TGTGCCAGCAGCCGACTAGCGGGAGTGTCGGAGACCCAGTACTTC.